The TCR beta chain under discussion was sequenced for a study of TIL therapy for anti-PD-1-resistant metastatic lung cancer. V lost 2 bases to trimming and J lost 2 bases, with 10 bases between them. This CDR3 comprises 14 residues. Per the germline V gene, CDR1 is KGHSH and CDR2 is LQKENI. The immunoSEQ assay was v3. Profiled with immunoSEQ multiplex PCR; TCRdb holds only in-frame clones, not every one. The sample shows 50,000 to 65,000 clones, 75% to 90% of them seen only once. The time point was: pre-treatment sample, taken before nivolumab and TIL therapy. The sample in question was blood, obtained at baseline. The receptor's source is a person between 25 and 79 years old with non-small cell lung cancer. This chain uses TRBV18 with TRBJ2-7; D not resolved. The CDR3 here is CASSPVTDPYEQYF. The CDR3, as DNA: TGTGCCAGCTCACCAGTGACGGACCCCTACGAGCAGTACTTC.